Below are 7 T cell receptor beta chains sequenced from a single sample in a study of response to subunit inactivated influenza vaccine. TCRdb independently ran MiXCR on the RT-PCR reads; one entry per CDR3 protein. The table shows a few hundred thousand distinct CDR3 sequences, with roughly 22% occurring only once. The sample was PBMCs from blood, taken less than 22 months after vaccination. The receptors shown here come from a man in his fifties or sixties who received an inactivated influenza vaccine.

Turning to this clonotype: It is likely a read error, because the conserved phenylalanine at the end of the CDR3 is missing. The chain is built from TRBV18 and TRBJ1-1, with D unresolved. The CDR3 is made up of 13 amino acids. CDR1 is KGHSH and CDR2 is LQKENI in the germline V gene. The V end was cut by 2 bases, the J end by 1 base, with 5 bases between. CDR3 in DNA: TGTGCCAGCTCACCATCGGAGAACACTGAAGCTTTCATT. Amino acids: CASSPSENTEAFI.

V usage is TRBV28 and J usage is TRBJ1-5, with a tentative D call TRBD1 (5 bases). The CDR3 has 18 residues. The V gene lost 0 bases and the J gene lost 1 base, with 16 bases spanning the gap. In germline, CDR1 is MDHEN, CDR2 SYDVKM. The chain's CDR3 is CASSLWSYLRDSNQPQHF. CDR3 nucleotide sequence: TGTGCCAGCAGTTTATGGTCCTACCTCCGGGACAGCAATCAGCCCCAGCATTTT.

This chain connects TRBV7-9 to TRBJ2-7; D not resolved. V was trimmed by 5 bases and J by 6 bases, leaving 11 bases between them. This CDR3 spans 12 amino acids. CDR1 SEHNR and CDR2 FQNEAQ come from the germline V gene (reference sequence). CDR3 in amino acids: CASSRRRSEQYF. CDR3 bases: TGTGCCAGCAGCCGAAGGCGAAGCGAGCAGTACTTC.

V usage is TRBV28 and J usage is TRBJ2-7; TRBD2 is a possible D gene (6 bases). CDR3 length: 14 residues. The germline V and J ends were trimmed by 4 bases and 2 bases, with 12 bases remaining between them. Looked up from germline, CDR1 is MDHEN and CDR2 is SYDVKM. The CDR3 here is CASSSNRGTYEQYF. Here the CDR3 DNA reads TGTGCCAGCAGTTCCAACCGGGGGACCTACGAGCAGTACTTC.

DNA of the CDR3: TGTGCCAGCAGTTCCTACCGGGAGATACGGGAAGAGACCCAGTACTTC. Its translation is CASSSYREIREETQYF. The chain combines TRBV6-2 or TRBV6-3 with TRBJ2-5; weak D call: TRBD2 (6 bases). The CDR3 totals 16 residues. CDR1 is MNHEY and CDR2 is SVGEGT in the germline V gene. The V and J ends lost 4 bases and 3 bases respectively, with 18 bases between them.

This clonotype has more than one count but fewer than ten. The V and J genes are TRBV5-1 and TRBJ2-1; the match to TRBD2 covers 8 bases. The CDR3 covers 15 residues. Germline V gives CDR1 SGHRS, CDR2 YFSETQ. The V segment lost 0 bases and the J segment 10 bases; nucleotides outside the gene matches: 9. CDR3 in DNA: TGCGCCAGCAGCTTGGTTAAACGGGAGGGCGAGGAGCAGTTCTTC. This encodes CASSLVKREGEEQFF.

The V gene is TRBV10-3, the J gene TRBJ2-1, with 14 bases aligning to TRBD2. The V gene's germline CDR1 is ENHRY and CDR2 SYGVKD. This CDR3 spans 16 amino acids. With 6 bases clipped from V and 6 bases from J, the junction kept 7 bases outside the gene matches. The CDR3 sequence is CAIRETGTSGSNEQFF. The CDR3 DNA reads TGTGCCATCAGAGAGACCGGGACTAGCGGGAGCAATGAGCAGTTCTTC.